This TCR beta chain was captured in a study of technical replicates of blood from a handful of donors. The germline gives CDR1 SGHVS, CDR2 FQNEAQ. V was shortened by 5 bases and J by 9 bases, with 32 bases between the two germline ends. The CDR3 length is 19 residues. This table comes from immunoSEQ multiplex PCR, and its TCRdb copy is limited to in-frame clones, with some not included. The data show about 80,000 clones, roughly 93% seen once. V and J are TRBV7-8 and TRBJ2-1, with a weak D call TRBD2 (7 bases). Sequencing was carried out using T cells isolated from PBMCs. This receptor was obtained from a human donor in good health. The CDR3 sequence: CASSHLGGTAGVTRGEQFF. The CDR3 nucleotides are TGTGCCAGCAGCCACCTAGGGGGGACGGCGGGAGTTACCCGCGGTGAGCAGTTCTTC.